This T cell receptor (beta chain) was identified in a study of shared clonotypes between healthy human individuals. Study at large: CD8 memory received one plate per donor, CD8 naive two, CD4 memory three and CD4 naive three.

Germline lookup yields CDR1 KGHSH and CDR2 LQKENI. With V trimmed by 3 bases and J by 2 bases, 8 bases remained unmatched. The CDR3 loop spans 16 amino acids. Per sorted-subset replicate PCR, input was around 200 ng DNA, representing around 29,000 T cell genomes. The table came from immunoSEQ multiplex PCR; TCRdb's copy has only in-frame clones and leaves some out. The sample consists of around 2,000,000 clones, 93% of them appearing once. This clone was seen once. Its matching antigen is unknown. Study-wide points: It was observed that about 5% of naive CD4 clonotypes were shared across a handful of donors. A reduction in generation probabilities was seen for non-shared clonotypes relative to those shared by all four donors.

It was CD45RO-negative cells, positively selected for CCR7, that made up naive CD8 cells, with terminally differentiated effector memory CD45RA+ cells excluded. Sequencing input: naive CD8+ T cells from PBMCs. The rearrangement joins TRBV18 to TRBJ1-1; 8 nucleotides agree with TRBD1. The source of this sequence is a man aged 18 to 29 in good health. Some clones in this sample may be carry-over from other donors' samples. CDR3 DNA sequence: TGTGCCAGCTCACCTCTACGGACAGGGAACAACACTGAAGCTTTCTTT. Its protein product is CASSPLRTGNNTEAFF. Full variable domain (missing parts from reference TRBV18 and TRBJ1-1): NAGVMQNPRHLVRRRGQEARLRCSPMKGHSHVYWYRQLPEEGLKFMVYLQKENIIDESGMPKERFSAEFPKEGPSILRIQQVVRGDSAAYFCASSPLRTGNNTEAFFGQGTRLTVV.